The rows below give T cell receptor beta chains drawn from one sample of a study of OX40 agonist ivuxolimab in advanced cancers. Repertoires were generated with immunoSEQ multiplex PCR, while TCRdb's copy carries only in-frame clones and drops some. The sample has some 81,000 clones, about 86% seen once. The sequenced sample was CD4+ or CD8+ T cells sorted from blood, obtained in a trial of the OX40 agonist ivuxolimab. These TCRs come from an adult with an advanced solid tumor such as melanoma, head and neck, liver or kidney cancer. Both conserved end residues are part of each CDR3. A D gene is named only where the DNA matches it firmly. Part of the rows lack a size; the others show once, few, many or a class for expanded clones.

TRBJ1-1 TRBV19 . . TGTGCCAGTCGACATCGCACTGAAGCTTTCTTT CASRHRTEAFF
TRBJ2-7 TRBV19 TRBD1 once TGTGCCAGTAGGACGGGACAGGGTGCCTACGAGCAGTACTTC CASRTGQGAYEQYF
TRBJ1-1 TRBV28 . . TGTGCCAGCAGTTCCCCCCCAGGCAGGGCCACTGAAGCTTTCTTT CASSSPPGRATEAFF
TRBJ2-2 TRBV19 TRBD1 . TGTGCCAGTAGTAGACGAGACAGGGGCAGCACCGGGGAGCTGTTTTTT CASSRRDRGSTGELFF
TRBJ2-5 TRBV2 TRBD2 . TGTGCCAGCAGTCTAGAGCGGGGGGAACGGGGGACCCAGTACTTC CASSLERGERGTQYF
TRBJ2-7 TRBV5-1 . . TGCGCCAGCAGCTTAGGGACCGTTAACGAGCAGTACTTC CASSLGTVNEQYF
TRBJ2-3 TRBV6-4 . . TGTGCCAGCAGTGCAAAGGGGGATACGCAGTATTTT CASSAKGDTQYF
TRBJ2-7 TRBV5-1 . . TGCGCCAGCAGCCGGTCACGGGACGGCTCCTACGAGCAGTACTTC CASSRSRDGSYEQYF
TRBJ2-7 TRBV4-2 . . TGTGCCAGCAGCCAGAAACTAGATACGAGCTCCTACGAGCAGTACTTC CASSQKLDTSSYEQYF
TRBJ2-5 TRBV11-3 TRBD2 . TGTGCCAGCAGCCCTGGACTAGCGGGGGACCAAGAGACCCAGTACTTC CASSPGLAGDQETQYF
TRBJ1-2 TRBV7-3 . . TGTGCCAGCAGCTTTAACAGGGATAGTGGCTACACCTTC CASSFNRDSGYTF
TRBJ1-1 TRBV10-3 TRBD1 . TGTGCCATCAGTGAGGGGACAGCTAAGAACACTGAAGCTTTCTTT CAISEGTAKNTEAFF
TRBJ1-5 TRBV12-5 . . TGTGCTAGTGGTTCTGGGGAGGGCAATCAGCCCCAGCATTTT CASGSGEGNQPQHF
TRBJ1-1 TRBV29-1 . few TGCAGCGCGAACGTACAGGGTCGTGAAGCTTTCTTT CSANVQGREAFF
TRBJ1-4 TRBV5-8 . . TGTGCCAGCAGTTTGTCCCCCGGACCTCCGTTAAGGGGTCTGTTTTTT CASSLSPGPPLRGLFF
TRBJ2-1 TRBV19 TRBD1 . TGTGCCAGTAGTCCGGGACAGGGGGTGGGCAATGAGCAGTTCTTC CASSPGQGVGNEQFF
TRBJ2-3 TRBV5-1 . . TGCGCCAGCAGCTTGGAAGGCCGATCCACAGATACGCAGTATTTT CASSLEGRSTDTQYF
TRBJ1-3 TRBV28 . few TGTGCCAGCAGTTTTCCTGGGGGGCAGCGCGGAAACACCATATATTTT CASSFPGGQRGNTIYF
TRBJ2-7 TRBV6-5 . . TGTGCCAGCAGGGCGGAGGGGGGGGGTTCCCACGAGCAGTACTTC CASRAEGGGSHEQYF
TRBJ2-7 TRBV2 . . TGTGCCAGCAAGACACAGCGGCCCGGGGAGCAGTACTTC CASKTQRPGEQYF
TRBJ1-5 TRBV27 . . TGTGCCAGCAGTTTCCTTTATCAGCCCCAGCATTTT CASSFLYQPQHF
TRBJ1-1 TRBV5-1 . . TGCGCCAGCAGCTCGGGGGGCGCGGGCACTGAAGCTTTCTTT CASSSGGAGTEAFF
TRBJ1-4 TRBV5-4 . . TGTGCCAGCAGCTTGGATGGGGTAGACTTAAAGGGTGAAAAACTGTTTTTT CASSLDGVDLKGEKLFF
TRBJ1-4 TRBV5-6 TRBD1 . TGTGCCAGCAGCTTCGGGACAGTTATTGAAAAACTGTTTTTT CASSFGTVIEKLFF
TRBJ2-7 TRBV6-5 TRBD1 . TGTGCCAGCTCCAGGGACAGTTACTCCTACGAGCAGTACTTC CASSRDSYSYEQYF
TRBJ2-2 TRBV2 TRBD1 . TGTGCCAGCAGTGATCCGGGACAGGGGAACACCGGGGAGCTGTTTTTT CASSDPGQGNTGELFF
TRBJ1-2 TRBV6-6 . . TGTGCCAGCAGTCGCGGCTCGGGGGCGGTGGGAGGCTACACCTTC CASSRGSGAVGGYTF